The present TCR beta chain was sequenced within a study of OX40 agonist ivuxolimab in advanced cancers. Describing the broader study: Ivuxolimab, which targeted the costimulatory receptor OX40 (CD134), was an agonistic, fully human IgG2 monoclonal antibody. Intravenous ivuxolimab was administered to patients every 2 weeks at six dose levels: 0.01, 0.1, 0.3, 1.5, 3 and 10 mg/kg. Among the roughly 54 dose-escalation patients, about 20 had hepatocellular carcinoma, some 15 melanoma, 9 renal cell carcinoma and 9 head and neck cancer. The dose-escalation cohort was 82.7% male with a mean age of about 65 years, ranging from roughly 23 to 90. Prior anti-PD-1, anti-PD-L1 or anti-CTLA-4 therapy was permitted, and checkpoint inhibitors had been received by about 37% of dose-escalation patients. Three dose-escalation patients achieved partial responses, one with hepatocellular carcinoma and two with cutaneous melanoma. Peripheral TCRbeta sequencing aimed to test whether ivuxolimab altered TCR sequence diversity and caused clonal T-cell expansion. The paper reports the monotherapy dose-escalation portion (N of about 50 patients) of the phase I ivuxolimab trial.

Relative to germline, V is missing 3 bases and J is missing 9 bases, with 12 bases of the junction outside any gene match. From the cysteine up to the phenylalanine, the CDR3 has a length of 15 residues. The entry retains the CDR3 DNA only, 45 bases that are in frame from base 1. The germline V gene (reference sequence) yields GTSNPN for CDR1 and SVGIG for CDR2. Patients with a history of autoimmune disease or receiving systemic immunosuppression were excluded from the trial. Peripheral blood for TCR sequencing was drawn from every dose cohort at baseline, at cycle 4 day 1 and at cycle 7 day 1. Samples were obtained from an open-label, multicenter, first-in-human phase I dose-escalation trial of ivuxolimab. Adults with locally advanced or metastatic melanoma, renal cell carcinoma, hepatocellular carcinoma or head and neck squamous cell carcinoma were enrolled in the trial. Before TCR sequencing, CD4+ and CD8+ T cells were separately sorted from peripheral blood.

Genomic DNA was isolated from the sorted cells so that the TCRbeta CDR3 region could be sequenced. The immunoSEQ Assay was used to sequence the TCRbeta CDR3 regions. Sourced from immuneACCESS, this table was stored by TCRdb with only in-frame sequences that have V and J called. A share of the clones is absent; for the studies checked, an unresolved V gene accounts for under half, and the remainder has no known explanation. For this sample there are approximately 45,000 clones; almost 90% appear just once. Roughly 8.1% of the sample belongs to the ten largest clones. As to this clone: The clone's antigen remains unknown. Per-nucleotide qualities are absent, and no much larger clonotype sits a single base away.

Points the paper makes about the study in general: Clonal expansion of both CD4+ and CD8+ blood T cells was observed from baseline to week 6 at doses 0.1 to 3.0 mg/kg. In the 0.1-3.0 mg/kg groups, partial responders had among the lowest normalized peripheral clonal expansion, particularly in CD8+ T cells. Low levels of normalized T-cell clonal expansion were also seen in some patients who did not respond. After ivuxolimab, CD8+ T cells had more expanded clones than CD4+ T cells on average. The antigen specificity of the clonally expanded peripheral T cells was not determined.

The rearranged segments are TRBV30 and TRBJ2-1; 9 nucleotides in the junction match TRBD2. The sequenced sample was CD4+ or CD8+ T cells sorted from blood, obtained in a trial of the OX40 agonist ivuxolimab. The origin of this receptor is an adult with an advanced solid tumor such as melanoma, head and neck, liver or kidney cancer. The DNA reads TGTGCCTGGAGCGCCCGACTAGCGGCGAACTTTGAGCAGTTCTTC. This is translated as CAWSARLAANFEQFF. Reference TRBV30 and TRBJ2-1 genes cover what lies past the CDR3, so the full variable domain is SQTIHQWPATLVQPVGSPLSLECTVEGTSNPNLYWYRQAAGRGLQLLFYSVGIGQISSEVPQNLSASRPQDRQFILSSKKLLLSDSGFYLCAWSARLAANFEQFFGPGTRLTVL.